This T cell receptor beta chain was found in a study of blood T cell repertoires in COVID-19. Study background: There were acute and convalescent COVID-19 samples, and they came from the United States, Italy and Spain. The analysed material was cDNA or gDNA that came from T cells, B-cell-depleted T cells, or PBMCs.

Original handling: Estimation of nucleated cell counts was performed using reference gene primer amplification. Produced via immunoSEQ multiplex PCR; TCRdb's table is partial and in-frame only. That table supplies the V and J calls and clone size; D and trimming were determined from the DNA. The table records 300,000 to 450,000 clones, 80% to 90% of them present only once. Seattle patient enrollment occurred during active infection, with longitudinal follow-up thereafter. V lost 7 bases and J 4 bases, leaving 11 bases between the germline ends. The germline V gene has CDR1 SQVTM and CDR2 ANQGSEA. The CDR3 loop spans 12 amino acids.

The source is a woman aged 25 to 39 with COVID-19, enrolled during active disease. The chain recombines TRBV29-1 with TRBJ2-1, with D possibly being TRBD1 (6 bases). Sequencing input: peripheral blood. DNA for the CDR3: TGCAGCGCCTGGACAGTTTACAATGAGCAGTTCTTC. This gives the protein CSAWTVYNEQFF.